Described below is a single T cell receptor beta chain sequence and its context. Original processing methods: The authors estimated nucleated cell counts from reference gene primer amplification. Assay: immunoSEQ multiplex PCR; the TCRdb copy retains only in-frame clones and omits some. The DNA gave D and trimming, while V, J and clone size come from that table. The repertoire holds approximately 150,000 clones, with about 80% as singletons. The source of the sample is a study of blood T cell repertoires in COVID-19. Study in general: Researchers got acute and convalescent COVID-19 samples from the United States, Italy and Spain. T cells, B-cell-depleted T cells, or PBMCs supplied cDNA or gDNA.

V shed 5 bases and J shed 3 bases, with 20 bases lying between them. The CDR3 length is 16 residues. Germline assignment: CDR1 SGHNT and CDR2 YYREEE (reference sequence). This receptor was obtained from a woman aged 80 or over with acute or convalescent COVID-19. The chain joins TRBV5-4 to TRBJ2-5; TRBD2 might be the D (5 bases). Source material: peripheral blood. CDR3 sequence: CASRTDPRPGEETQYF. Written as DNA, the CDR3 is TGTGCCAGCAGAACGGACCCACGGCCCGGGGAAGAGACCCAGTACTTC.